The 9 T cell receptor beta chains given below trace back to one sample, sequenced in a study of blood T cells in healthy people across ages. A J-beta primer mix and a sample-barcoded 5' primer were used in a second PCR of about 7 to 12 cycles. TCRdb passed the 5' RACE reads through MiXCR, listing each CDR3 protein once. The table records roughly 680,000 distinct CDR3 sequences, around 49% of them present only once. The material sequenced was blood. The receptors were sampled from a woman aged 60 to 75 in good health.

The chain joins TRBV20-1 to TRBJ2-1; D may be TRBD2 (6 bases). The CDR3 length is 14 residues. Germline-derived CDR1 and CDR2 are DFQATT and SNEGSKA (reference sequence). Trimming shortened V by 3 bases and J by 7 bases, and 16 bases separated the two germline ends. The DNA for the CDR3 is TGCAGTGCTAGTACTGGAGGGCCGCCAAATGAGCAGTTCTTC. Its protein product is CSASTGGPPNEQFF.

This chain connects TRBV30 to TRBJ1-2, with D maybe TRBD1 (5 bases). The CDR3 spans 13 residues. From germline, CDR1 is GTSNPN and CDR2 SVGIG (reference sequence). The V end lost 7 bases, the J end lost 3 bases, and 15 bases lay between the germline ends. As DNA, the CDR3 is TGTGCCTCCTCAACCACAGGTCACTATGGCTACACCTTC. Residues: CASSTTGHYGYTF.

This clonotype was counted a single time. This chain connects TRBV6-5 to TRBJ1-1; the D gene is possibly TRBD1 (6 bases). Between the trimmed V and J ends, which lost 7 bases and 6 bases, there was a span of 21 bases. The CDR3 consists of 15 residues. Germline loops: CDR1 MNHEY, CDR2 SVGAGI. Written as DNA, the CDR3 is TGTGCCAGCACGGACGGACAGCCGGATGACTCTGAAGCTTTCTTT. This codes for CASTDGQPDDSEAFF.

This clonotype has just a few counts. The chain links TRBV5-8 to TRBJ2-3; no clear D. CDR1 SGHTS and CDR2 YDEGEE come from the germline V gene. The CDR3 contains 14 residues. V was cut by 0 bases and J by 4 bases, with 9 bases left in between. CDR3 bases: TGTGCCAGCAGCTTGGGGCGGCCATCAGATACGCAGTATTTT. This gives the protein CASSLGRPSDTQYF.

Only a few counts were recorded for this clonotype. The chain joins TRBV20-1 to TRBJ1-6, with no clear D. The V end was cut by 5 bases, the J end by 3 bases, with 11 bases between. This CDR3 is 14 amino acids long. CDR1 is DFQATT, CDR2 SNEGSKA, per germline (reference sequence). The CDR3 sequence is CSAPNPDYNSPLHF. CDR3 in DNA: TGCAGTGCTCCGAACCCCGACTATAATTCACCCCTCCACTTT.

CDR3 loop: CSARDSRGGEGTEAFF. CDR3 bases: TGCAGTGCTAGAGATTCCCGGGGAGGGGAGGGCACTGAAGCTTTCTTT. J is TRBJ1-1 and V is TRBV20-1; tentatively, D is TRBD1 (5 bases). V lost 0 bases and J 4 bases, leaving 18 bases between the germline ends. Germline-derived CDR1 and CDR2 are DFQATT and SNEGSKA (reference sequence). CDR3 size: 16 residues.

The J gene is TRBJ2-3, the V gene TRBV12-3 or TRBV12-4, with 9 positions matching TRBD2. V trimming: 3 bases; J trimming: 2 bases; junction bases outside the gene matches: 6. The CDR3 is made up of 16 amino acids. The CDR3, as DNA: TGTGCCAGCAGTTTTGTGACTAGCGGACTCACAGATACGCAGTATTTT. Translation gives CASSFVTSGLTDTQYF.

The chain employs TRBV20-1 and TRBJ2-1; D might be TRBD2 (5 bases). V lost 0 bases to trimming and J lost 3 bases, with 12 bases between them. Per germline, CDR1 DFQATT and CDR2 SNEGSKA (reference sequence). The CDR3 runs to 15 residues. The CDR3 here is CSARDRRRGYNEQFF. CDR3 DNA sequence: TGCAGTGCTAGAGATAGGAGGAGAGGCTACAATGAGCAGTTCTTC.

The chain uses TRBV5-1 and TRBJ2-3; D might be TRBD2 (6 bases). The CDR3 consists of 14 residues. Deletions cut 1 base from V and 5 bases from J, with 11 bases between. Looked up from germline, CDR1 is SGHRS and CDR2 is YFSETQ. CDR3 residues: CASSLLGRGDTQYF. The CDR3 DNA sequence: TGCGCCAGCAGCTTGCTAGGGCGGGGAGATACGCAGTATTTT.